This TCR beta chain was retrieved from a study of T cell repertoires in cytomegalovirus infection. Study background: TCR beta signatures that were public indicated CMV infection and matching HLA type.

Germline-derived CDR1 and CDR2 are MNHEY and SVGEGT. The CDR3 runs 14 residues. Trimming took off 5 bases at V and 4 bases at J, with 12 bases between the two ends. TCRdb re-derived calls from the reads in MiXCR, one entry per CDR3 protein. This sample has around 900,000 distinct CDR3 sequences; around 31% occur once, and the top ten carry roughly 13%. Study-level points and caveats: Summed frequency of public TCR beta families distinguished CMV carriers with the relevant HLA.

This clonotype occurred a few times. Its target is not known. This clonotype originated in a human donor in good health (CMV status not recorded). Some clones in this sample may be carry-over from other donors' samples. The chain recombines TRBV6-2 or TRBV6-3 with TRBJ2-1; D might be TRBD1 (5 bases). The sequences come from cultured CD8+ T cells from PBMCs, collected from culture after CMV antigen stimulation. The CDR3 region has the DNA TGTGCCAGCAGTCAAGTTGACAGTTACAATGAGCAGTTCTTC. This gives the protein CASSQVDSYNEQFF.